A single sample is the source of the 24 T cell receptor beta chains below, sequenced in a study of T cells in Graves' hyperthyroidism and ophthalmopathy. It was RNA transcripts that yielded the amplified TCR beta CDR3 regions. HTBI primers were employed in a first-round RT-PCR of the TCR CDR3. TCRdb re-called the multiplex PCR reads through MiXCR, storing one row per CDR3 protein. The sample records under 400,000 distinct CDR3 sequences, 15% to 20% being singletons. Sequencing was performed on blood. These TCRs come from a woman in her forties with Graves' ophthalmopathy.

This clonotype was seen at least ten times. V usage is TRBV4-1 and J usage is TRBJ1-1; TRBD1 agrees at 9 bases. V gave up 0 bases and J gave up 5 bases; unmatched junction bases: 10. The germline V gene encodes CDR1 MGHRA and CDR2 YSYEKL. The CDR3 spans 17 residues. The CDR3 here is CASSQEPRVGQGTEAFF. CDR3 in DNA: TGCGCCAGCAGCCAAGAGCCTCGCGTGGGACAGGGAACTGAAGCTTTCTTT.

This rearrangement joins TRBV28 to TRBJ1-6; D is perhaps TRBD1 (5 bases). Trimming left V 7 bases short and J 2 bases short, with 12 bases between. The CDR3 sequence is 15 residues long. CDR1 is MDHEN and CDR2 is SYDVKM in the germline V gene. CDR3 residues: CASTRGLAYNSPLHF. In DNA form, the CDR3 reads TGTGCCAGCACTCGGGGGTTAGCCTATAATTCACCCCTCCACTTT.

In this sample, this clonotype turned up many times. The chain combines TRBV20-1 with TRBJ1-5; 7 nucleotides line up with TRBD1. V shed 7 bases and J 4 bases; nucleotides not matched to a gene: 13. CDR1 and CDR2 (germline): DFQATT, SNEGSKA (reference sequence). The CDR3 contains 15 residues. The CDR3 bases are TGCAGTGTAGGGGGCTGGGGACAGAAGAATCAGCCCCAGCATTTT. This gives the protein CSVGGWGQKNQPQHF.

The sample holds many counts of this clonotype. The gene calls are TRBV29-1 and TRBJ1-1; D is unresolved. This CDR3 is 14 amino acids long. Germline-derived CDR1 and CDR2 are SQVTM and ANQGSEA. The V gene lost 4 bases and the J gene lost 1 base, with 13 bases spanning the gap. For the CDR3, the DNA is TGCAGCGTTGGGATGCAGTTCGGGAACACTGAAGCTTTCTTT. Residues: CSVGMQFGNTEAFF. Full variable domain (outside the CDR3, taken from reference TRBV29-1 and TRBJ1-1): SAVISQKPSRDICQRGTSLTIQCQVDSQVTMMFWYRQQPGQSLTLIATANQGSEATYESGFVIDKFPISRPNLTFSTLTVSNMSPEDSSIYLCSVGMQFGNTEAFFGQGTRLTVV.

Ten or more counts support this clonotype. This chain joins TRBV28 and TRBJ1-6, with D tentatively TRBD1 (6 bases). V was shortened by 1 base and J by 9 bases, with 13 bases between the two germline ends. Germline CDR1 reads MDHEN; CDR2 reads SYDVKM. This CDR3 spans 15 amino acids. In nucleotides, the CDR3 is TGTGCCAGCAGTTTATCCTATGACAGGCCTTCACCCCTCCACTTT. Encoded protein: CASSLSYDRPSPLHF.

The chain joins TRBV29-1 to TRBJ2-2; tentative D call: TRBD1 (5 bases). CDR3 length: 14 amino acids. Germline CDR1 SQVTM, CDR2 ANQGSEA. Trimming removed 4 bases from V and 0 bases from J, with 9 bases in between. CDR3 coding DNA: TGCAGCGTTGGACAGTTCGCGAACACCGGGGAGCTGTTTTTT. It translates to CSVGQFANTGELFF.

This clonotype was seen many times. The chain has TRBV12-3 or TRBV12-4 and TRBJ1-2, with unresolved D. V lost 0 bases, J lost 7 bases, and 12 bases lay in between. This CDR3 region has 14 residues. For the CDR3, the DNA is TGTGCCAGCAGTTTAGCGGTCCGGGAGAGTGGCTACACCTTC. Translating it yields CASSLAVRESGYTF.

Many counts were recorded for this clonotype. The chain employs TRBV10-3 and TRBJ2-7; D is unresolved. Germline CDR1 reads ENHRY; CDR2 reads SYGVKD. Trimming removed 10 bases from V and 3 bases from J, with 13 bases in between. CDR3 length: 12 amino acids. The CDR3 sequence: CASISPLYEQYF. DNA for the CDR3: TGTGCCAGTATCTCCCCACTCTACGAGCAGTACTTC.

This clonotype was found many times. The chain is built from TRBV6-2 or TRBV6-3 and TRBJ1-1; D ambiguous. CDR1 is MNHEY, CDR2 SVGEGT, per germline. This CDR3 spans 12 amino acids. Trimming took 8 bases from V and 9 from J, leaving 16 bases between them. The CDR3 nucleotides are TGTGCCAGCGGGTCAGCACTATTTAAAGCTTTCTTT. It encodes CASGSALFKAFF.

The sample holds many counts of this clonotype. The J gene is TRBJ1-2, the V gene TRBV28; 10 bases are a match to TRBD1. Germline CDR1 and CDR2: MDHEN and SYDVKM. CDR3 size: 14 residues. After removal of 3 bases from V and 7 bases from J, the junction contained 5 bases not matched to a gene. Here the CDR3 DNA reads TGTGCCAGCAGTTTGCCGGGACAGGGGTTTGGCTACACCTTC. It specifies CASSLPGQGFGYTF.

This clonotype was seen many times. The V call is TRBV6-2 or TRBV6-3, the J call TRBJ2-5; 7 bases are shared with TRBD2. The CDR3 runs to 20 residues. Germline loops: CDR1 MNHEY, CDR2 SVGEGT. Trimming cost V 0 bases and J 4 bases; bases outside gene matches: 20. The CDR3 sequence: CASSYSKGPSGAVRAETQYF. The CDR3 coding sequence is TGTGCCAGCAGTTACTCGAAGGGCCCTAGCGGAGCCGTCCGGGCAGAGACCCAGTACTTC.

This clonotype has ten or more counts. The V gene is TRBV28, the J gene TRBJ1-2; D unclear. Trimming removed 5 bases at V and 0 bases at J, with 13 bases between. CDR1 MDHEN and CDR2 SYDVKM come from the germline V gene. The CDR3 is 15 amino acids. Here the CDR3 reads CASSLPWRANYGYTF. The CDR3 nucleotides read TGTGCCAGCAGTCTCCCGTGGAGGGCTAACTATGGCTACACCTTC.

There are many counts of this clonotype. The chain links TRBV15 to TRBJ1-1, with TRBD1 as a possible D gene (6 bases). V gave up 1 base and J gave up 12 bases, with 21 bases separating them. The CDR3 consists of 15 residues. CDR1 is LNHNV, CDR2 YYDKDF, per germline (reference sequence). Here the CDR3 reads CATSRAGGLGWEPFF. In nucleotides, the CDR3 is TGTGCCACCAGCAGAGCTGGGGGCTTGGGTTGGGAACCTTTCTTT. Using reference TRBV15 and TRBJ1-1 for the parts outside the CDR3, the full variable domain is DAMVIQNPRYQVTQFGKPVTLSCSQTLNHNVMYWYQQKSSQAPKLLFHYYDKDFNNEADTPDNFQSRRPNTSFCFLDIRSPGLGDTAMYLCATSRAGGLGWEPFFGQGTRLTVV.

This clonotype was seen repeatedly, ten times or more. The CDR3: CASSRRSSAYEQYF. DNA of the CDR3: TGTGCCAGCAGCCGAAGATCCTCGGCTTACGAGCAGTACTTC. The chain links TRBV7-2 to TRBJ2-7; the D is unclear. With 5 bases removed from V and 4 bases from J, the gap between germline ends came to 15 bases. This CDR3 region has 14 residues. In germline, CDR1 is SGHTA, CDR2 FQGNSA.

J is TRBJ1-5 and V is TRBV28; maybe TRBD1 (6 bases). Trimming removed 5 bases at V and 7 bases at J, with 18 bases between. This CDR3 comprises 15 residues. CDR1 and CDR2 from the germline V gene are MDHEN and SYDVKM. The CDR3 bases are TGTGCCAGCAGTCCTCAAGTAGGGGGGTACCAGCCCCAGCATTTT. As protein: CASSPQVGGYQPQHF.

Many counts were recorded for this clonotype. V and J are TRBV6-2 or TRBV6-3 and TRBJ2-7, with D hard to call. Per germline, CDR1 MNHEY and CDR2 SVGEGT. The CDR3 totals 17 residues. V lost 6 bases and J 1 base, leaving 22 bases between the germline ends. The CDR3: CASSSSVVRALSYEQYF. CDR3 bases: TGTGCCAGCAGCTCATCGGTAGTTCGGGCTCTTTCCTACGAGCAGTACTTC.

The chain has TRBV24-1 and TRBJ1-5; 7 positions match TRBD1. Germline V gene data show CDR1 as KGHDR and CDR2 as SFDVKD. This CDR3 spans 16 amino acids. J gave up 6 bases and V 3 bases, and 10 bases lay outside the gene matches. The CDR3 DNA follows: TGTGCCACCAGTGATGCGGGTGGACAGGATACTCAGCCCCAGCATTTT. Encoded protein: CATSDAGGQDTQPQHF.

The gene calls are TRBV7-3 and TRBJ2-5; TRBD2 aligns across 8 bases. CDR3 length: 13 residues. CDR1 is SGHTA and CDR2 is FQGTGA in the germline V gene. The V and J ends lost 5 bases and 11 bases, in that order; junction bases with no gene match: 10. This CDR3 reads CASSLVVAGTQYF. CDR3 bases: TGTGCCAGCAGCCTGGTGGTAGCGGGAACACAGTACTTC. The full variable domain, completed using reference TRBV7-3 and TRBJ2-5, is GAGVSQTPSNKVTEKGKYVELRCDPISGHTALYWYRQSLGQGPEFLIYFQGTGAADDSGLPNDRFFAVRPEGSVSTLKIQRTERGDSAVYLCASSLVVAGTQYFGPGTRLLVL.

This clonotype was recorded many times. J is TRBJ2-7 and V is TRBV6-5; 7 positions match TRBD1. The CDR3 is made up of 11 amino acids. Germline values: CDR1 MNHEY, CDR2 SVGAGI. The ends lost 6 bases at V and 6 bases at J; junction bases unmatched: 2. In DNA form, the CDR3 reads TGTGCCAGCAGATACAGGGGCGAGCAGTACTTC. This encodes CASRYRGEQYF.

This chain links TRBV12-3 or TRBV12-4 with TRBJ2-7; weak D call: TRBD1 (7 bases). CDR3 length equals 13 residues. V was trimmed by 6 bases and J by 3 bases, leaving 12 bases between them. Written as DNA, the CDR3 is TGTGCCAGCAGACGACAGGGACTCTACGAGCAGTACTTC. This sequence encodes CASRRQGLYEQYF.

This clonotype was detected a few times. The chain links TRBV4-2 to TRBJ2-4, with 11 nucleotides matching TRBD2. Germline CDR1 and CDR2: LGHNA and YNFKEQ. V dropped 3 bases and J dropped 6; count of bases not matched to a gene: 7. The CDR3 runs to 16 residues. In DNA form, the CDR3 reads TGTGCCAGCAGCCAGGGGGGACTAGCGGCCTTAAACATTCAGTACTTC. Translated, it gives CASSQGGLAALNIQYF.

The chain combines TRBV11-2 with TRBJ2-2, with D perhaps TRBD1 (5 bases). Trimming cost V 5 bases and J 7 bases, with 14 bases left between them. Germline V CDR1 and CDR2: SGHAT, FQNNGV. This CDR3 is 14 amino acids long. For the CDR3, the DNA is TGTGCCAGCAGCCCTACGTGGGGCTACGGGGAGCTGTTTTTT. Translation gives CASSPTWGYGELFF.

This clonotype was seen at least ten times. The J gene is TRBJ1-5, the V gene TRBV20-1; D remains ambiguous. The CDR3 spans 12 residues. CDR1 and CDR2 from the germline V gene are DFQATT and SNEGSKA (reference sequence). CDR3 sequence: CSARDSNQPQHF. The CDR3 region has the DNA TGCAGCGCCAGAGATAGCAATCAGCCCCAGCATTTT.

The table lists this clonotype with many counts. V gene TRBV6-2 or TRBV6-3 combines with J gene TRBJ2-7, with 9 nucleotides matching TRBD1. Germline V CDR1 and CDR2: MNHEY, SVGEGT. V gave up 7 bases and J gave up 3 bases; unmatched junction bases: 16. This CDR3 contains 17 residues. The CDR3 DNA follows: TGTGCCAGCAAAGCCCGGACAGGGGCGGTGAAATACTACGAGCAGTACTTC. Translating gives CASKARTGAVKYYEQYF.